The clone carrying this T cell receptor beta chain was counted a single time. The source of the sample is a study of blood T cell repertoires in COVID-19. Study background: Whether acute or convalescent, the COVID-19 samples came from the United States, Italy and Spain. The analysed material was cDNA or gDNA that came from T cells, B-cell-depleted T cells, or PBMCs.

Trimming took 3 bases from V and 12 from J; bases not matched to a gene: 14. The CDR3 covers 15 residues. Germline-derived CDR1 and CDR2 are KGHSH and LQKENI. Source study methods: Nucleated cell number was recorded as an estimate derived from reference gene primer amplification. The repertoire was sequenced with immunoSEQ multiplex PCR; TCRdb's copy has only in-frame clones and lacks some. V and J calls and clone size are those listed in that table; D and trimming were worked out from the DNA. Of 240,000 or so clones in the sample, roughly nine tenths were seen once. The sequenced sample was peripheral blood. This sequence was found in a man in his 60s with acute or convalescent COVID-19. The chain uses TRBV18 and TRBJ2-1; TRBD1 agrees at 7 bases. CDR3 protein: CASSPQPGQPLGQFF. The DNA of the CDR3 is TGTGCCAGCTCACCCCAACCGGGACAGCCTCTTGGGCAGTTCTTC.